This T cell receptor beta chain was sequenced for a study of cytomegalovirus exposure and HLA in healthy donors. General study results and limits: Several of the most significant clusters appeared, in a later analysis, to be linked to common viral pathogens.

Notes on this clone: What it binds is unknown.

The CDR3 runs 14 residues. CDR1 and CDR2 from the germline V gene are WSHSY and SAAADI. Trimming removed 6 bases at V and 5 bases at J, with 13 bases between. Use of 60 Vbeta and 13 Jbeta primers characterized the PCR. Using immunoSEQ multiplex PCR, the repertoire was profiled, and TCRdb retains in-frame clones only, with some absent. This table has approximately 77,000 clones, around 78% appearing once. The rearrangement uses TRBV10-2 and TRBJ2-2, with no clear D. The sequencing sample was made of PBMCs. This receptor was taken from a man aged 40-55 years in good health and CMV-seronegative. Here the CDR3 reads CASREPVRTGELFF. CDR3 DNA: TGCGCCAGCAGAGAGCCGGTTCGAACCGGGGAGCTGTTTTTT.